The TCR beta chain under discussion was sequenced for a study of identical twins. Findings and caveats of the study: Part of the zero-insertion signal could reflect confounding by invariant MAIT and iNKT cells. Memory repertoires showed no such pattern, whereas abundant cord blood beta clonotypes carried fewer insertions.

Trimming took off 3 bases at V and 4 bases at J, with 7 bases between the two ends. Germline V CDR1 and CDR2: MDHEN, SYDVKM. The CDR3 loop spans 12 amino acids. It was template switching that added a universal primer site, and there were unique molecular identifiers on the cDNA. One entry per CDR3 protein, called by TCRdb with MiXCR from the 5' RACE reads. The table shows some 100,000 distinct CDR3 sequences, with 5.9% occurring only once. This clonotype has ten or more counts. No antigen is known for it. Healthy Caucasian individuals made up all the donors. The clonotype was recovered from a woman in her forties or fifties in good health. The sample taken for sequencing was memory T cells sorted from blood. This rearrangement joins TRBV28 to TRBJ2-7; a possible D gene is TRBD1 (5 bases). CDR3 nucleotide sequence: TGTGCCAGCAGTTTTCAGGGTTACGAGCAGTACTTC. Translating it yields CASSFQGYEQYF. The full variable domain, with the rest looked up from reference TRBV28 and TRBJ2-7, is DVKVTQSSRYLVKRTGEKVFLECVQDMDHENMFWYRQDPGLGLRLIYFSYDVKMKEKGDIPEGYSVSREKKERFSLILESASTNQTSMYLCASSFQGYEQYFGPGTRLTVT.